Shown below are 14 T cell receptor beta chains from a single sample sequenced in a study of regulatory T cells in long-lasting Graves disease. In building TCR beta libraries, iRepertoire HTBI primers were used together with Arm-PCR of CDR3 regions. One entry per CDR3 protein results from TCRdb running MiXCR on the multiplex PCR reads. The table has roughly 400,000 distinct CDR3 sequences, about 21% seen once; the top ten hold around 15%. Documented time point: persistent/refractory GD, antithyroid drugs over 5 years with positive TRAb. From PBMCs, RNA was extracted and then used to make the TCR library. The sample here was peripheral blood mononuclear cells (PBMCs), taken when the disease was refractory, from a patient treated with antithyroid drugs. The source is a female donor with Graves disease.

Many counts were recorded for this clonotype. In DNA, the CDR3 is TGTGCCAGCAGGGGGGCTGGTTGGGAGCAGTACTTC. This codes for CASRGAGWEQYF. This chain connects TRBV6-1 to TRBJ2-7; tentative D call: TRBD1 (6 bases). The V end lost 6 bases, the J end lost 7 bases, and 13 bases lay between the germline ends. CDR3 length equals 12 residues. Germline CDR1 MNHNS, CDR2 SASEGT.

A few counts support this clonotype. The genes are TRBV2 and TRBJ1-5; D call uncertain. Germline CDR1 is SNHLY and CDR2 is FYNNEI. Trimming removed 6 bases from V and 5 bases from J, with 5 bases in between. The CDR3 spans 11 residues. The DNA of the CDR3 is TGTGCCAGCAGAATAGATCAGCCCCAGCATTTT. Translating gives CASRIDQPQHF.

This clonotype occurred many times. The chain has TRBV6-1 and TRBJ2-7; TRBD2 agrees at 7 bases. CDR1 MNHNS and CDR2 SASEGT come from the germline V gene. CDR3 length: 15 amino acids. The V and J ends lost 6 bases and 2 bases, in that order; junction bases with no gene match: 10. CDR3 in amino acids: CASRAFSGRTYEQYF. The DNA of the CDR3 is TGTGCCAGCAGAGCCTTTAGCGGGCGCACCTACGAGCAGTACTTC.

This clonotype has a handful of counts. This sequence joins TRBV29-1 and TRBJ2-7; D perhaps matches TRBD1 (6 bases). The CDR3 spans 16 residues. From germline, CDR1 is SQVTM and CDR2 ANQGSEA. Trimming left V 2 bases short and J 0 bases short, with 17 bases between. CDR3 coding DNA: TGCAGCGTTGAACACCTCAGTACAGGGTTCTCCTACGAGCAGTACTTC. Its translation is CSVEHLSTGFSYEQYF.

This clonotype was seen only once. The CDR3 spells CASSRLTGVQETQYF. The DNA of the CDR3 is TGTGCCAGCAGCCGCCTGACAGGGGTTCAAGAGACCCAGTACTTC. V gene TRBV5-6 combines with J gene TRBJ2-5; 8 positions agree with TRBD1. V lost 4 bases, J lost 2 bases, and 7 bases stayed unmatched. There are 15 residues in the CDR3. The V gene's germline CDR1 is SGHDT and CDR2 YYEEEE.

The chain links TRBV12-3 or TRBV12-4 to TRBJ2-5, with TRBD2 identical over 7 bases. V shed 0 bases and J 10 bases; nucleotides not matched to a gene: 8. The CDR3 is 14 residues long. In DNA, the CDR3 is TGTGCCAGCAGTTTAGCGGGCCGGACTAGTTTCCAGTACTTC. Translating it yields CASSLAGRTSFQYF.

This clonotype has at least ten counts. This sequence joins TRBV7-8 and TRBJ2-7; the match to TRBD2 covers 7 bases. V lost 5 bases to trimming and J lost 0 bases; unmatched junction nucleotides: 7. CDR3 length: 15 residues. CDR1 and CDR2 (germline): SGHVS, FQNEAQ. DNA of the CDR3: TGTGCCAGCAGCCCCGGACCTAGCGGCTCCTACGAGCAGTACTTC. Translating it yields CASSPGPSGSYEQYF.

The chain employs TRBV30 and TRBJ1-5; D remains unclear. Germline CDR1 GTSNPN, CDR2 SVGIG (reference sequence). This CDR3 is built from 13 residues. V was cut by 1 base and J by 5 bases, with 9 bases left in between. DNA for the CDR3: TGTGCCTGGAGTGGAGGGCCTGATCAGCCCCAGCATTTT. Amino acid sequence: CAWSGGPDQPQHF.

The chain combines TRBV20-1 with TRBJ2-1; TRBD2 agrees at 8 bases. Germline values: CDR1 DFQATT, CDR2 SNEGSKA (reference sequence). The trim removed 3 bases at V and 0 bases at J, leaving 10 bases unmatched. The CDR3 covers 17 residues. CDR3 DNA: TGCAGTGCTAGTGGCAGCGGGAGCTACCGCTCCTACAATGAGCAGTTCTTC. It yields the protein CSASGSGSYRSYNEQFF.

The V and J genes are TRBV28 and TRBJ1-4, with D possibly being TRBD1 (6 bases). The CDR3 covers 15 residues. The germline gives CDR1 MDHEN, CDR2 SYDVKM. V shed 3 bases and J shed 7 bases, with 15 bases lying between them. Here the CDR3 reads CASSLGGASLEKLFF. The DNA for the CDR3 is TGTGCCAGCAGTTTGGGGGGGGCCAGCCTTGAAAAACTGTTTTTT.

This clonotype was counted at least ten times. The gene calls are TRBV3-1 and TRBJ1-4, with TRBD1 identical over 7 bases. Germline lookup yields CDR1 LGHDT and CDR2 YNNKEL (reference sequence). The CDR3 has 16 residues. The V segment lost 4 bases and the J segment 8 bases; nucleotides outside the gene matches: 13. The DNA for the CDR3 is TGTGCCAGCAGCCTCCTCGGGAGCAGGGGGAACGAAAAACTGTTTTTT. It specifies CASSLLGSRGNEKLFF.

This clonotype has only one observation. This may be a read error: a much more frequent sequence differs by one nucleotide. The CDR3 here is CASSLKAEHTGELFF. CDR3 in DNA: TGTGCCAGCAGTCTTAAAGCAGAACACACCGGGGAGCTGTTTTTT. V gene TRBV12-3 or TRBV12-4 combines with J gene TRBJ2-2; D ambiguous. Trimming removed 5 bases from V and 3 bases from J, with 13 bases in between. This CDR3 has 15 amino acids.

In its sample, this clonotype was seen many times. This sequence joins TRBV10-3 and TRBJ2-7; D gene uncertain. The ends were cut back, 5 bases at V and 4 bases at J, with 9 bases in the middle. This CDR3 contains 12 residues. Germline CDR1 and CDR2: ENHRY and SYGVKD. The CDR3 region has the DNA TGTGCCATCAGTCCAGGCCTTTACGAGCAGTACTTC. It yields the protein CAISPGLYEQYF.

The sample holds many counts of this clonotype. The chain carries TRBV28 and TRBJ2-5, with no clear D. This CDR3 spans 14 amino acids. Trimming took 2 bases from V and 5 from J, leaving 12 bases between them. Per germline, CDR1 MDHEN and CDR2 SYDVKM. The CDR3 here is CASSLRPGLETQYF. The CDR3 nucleotides read TGTGCCAGCAGTTTACGCCCCGGCCTTGAGACCCAGTACTTC.